Below are 2 T cell receptor beta chains sequenced from a single sample in a study of blood T cells in healthy people across ages. The second PCR ran roughly 6 to 11 cycles with a sample-barcoded 5' primer and J-beta primers. TCRdb fed the 5' RACE reads into MiXCR, producing one record per CDR3 protein. This table has some 1.5 million distinct CDR3 sequences, over 25% appearing once. Source material: blood. Receptors originate from a woman aged 30 to 39 in good health.

This clonotype was detected a few times. V usage is TRBV29-1 and J usage is TRBJ2-5; D is perhaps TRBD1 (5 bases). Germline loops: CDR1 SQVTM, CDR2 ANQGSEA. This CDR3 contains 14 residues. Deletions cut 2 bases from V and 4 bases from J, with 14 bases between. CDR3 DNA sequence: TGCAGCGTTGAACCCAGGGAAGAGCGAGAGACCCAGTACTTC. It yields the protein CSVEPREERETQYF. Drawing the rest from reference TRBV29-1 and TRBJ2-5, the complete variable domain is SAVISQKPSRDICQRGTSLTIQCQVDSQVTMMFWYRQQPGQSLTLIATANQGSEATYESGFVIDKFPISRPNLTFSTLTVSNMSPEDSSIYLCSVEPREERETQYFGPGTRLLVL.

This clonotype was detected only a few times. This chain connects TRBV28 to TRBJ1-5; D is unclear. The CDR3 has 13 amino acids. Germline CDR1 MDHEN, CDR2 SYDVKM. V was clipped by 5 bases and J by 3 bases, with 8 bases between them. DNA for the CDR3: TGTGCCAGCAGTGCCAAGAACAATCAGCCCCAGCATTTT. This encodes CASSAKNNQPQHF.